The T cell receptor beta chain described here comes from a study of blood T cell repertoires in COVID-19. Study overall: Whether acute or convalescent, the COVID-19 samples came from the United States, Italy and Spain.

V gave up 5 bases and J gave up 8 bases, with 13 bases separating them. The CDR3 loop spans 13 amino acids. CDR1 MRHNA and CDR2 SNTAGT come from the germline V gene. TCRdb's table, derived via immunoSEQ multiplex PCR, lists solely in-frame clones and lacks some. Altogether 200,000 or so clones are present, 60% to 85% being singletons, with the ten largest covering 17%. The receptor was derived from a man in his fifties or sixties with active or convalescent COVID-19. Material: peripheral blood. The V call is TRBV6-4, the J call TRBJ2-1; TRBD2 might be the D (6 bases). The CDR3 DNA reads TGTGCCAGCAGTCCAGAGGGAGGAGATGAGCAGTTCTTC. Protein product: CASSPEGGDEQFF.